These T cell receptor beta chains were read from a single sample in a study of cytomegalovirus exposure and HLA in healthy donors. Here immunoSEQ multiplex PCR was the method, and the copy in TCRdb shows in-frame clones only, minus some. Of some 180,000 clones in the sample, 75% to 90% were seen once. Sequenced: PBMCs. These receptors were collected from a male donor in good health and CMV-seronegative. The CDR3 runs from the conserved cysteine through the conserved F or W. D genes are given only for firm matches. Clone size, where shown, is once, few, many, or a class for clones that have expanded.

V	J	size	D	DNA	CDR3
TRBV9	TRBJ2-2	.	TRBD1	TGTGCCAGCAGCGTAGAGGGACAGGGGGCCGGGGAGCTGTTTTTT	CASSVEGQGAGELFF
TRBV5-1	TRBJ1-2	.	.	TGCGCCAGCAGCCCCCCATCGGCCGGAGAAGGCTACACCTTC	CASSPPSAGEGYTF
TRBV6-5	TRBJ2-1	.	.	TGTGCCAGCAGTAAGGGGTGGGCGCAGGGTGAGCAGTTCTTC	CASSKGWAQGEQFF
TRBV5-1	TRBJ1-1	.	TRBD1	TGCGCCAGCAGATGGCAGGGGGCGGGAACTGAAGCTTTCTTT	CASRWQGAGTEAFF
TRBV7-6	TRBJ2-3	.	TRBD1	TGTGCCAGCAGCCGGGACAGGAACACAGATACGCAGTATTTT	CASSRDRNTDTQYF
TRBV7-2	TRBJ1-4	few	.	TGTGCCAGCAGCTTAGAGTCCAGGGTTAATGAAAAACTGTTTTTT	CASSLESRVNEKLFF
TRBV4-3	TRBJ1-2	.	TRBD1	TGCGCCAGCAGCCAAGTAGGAGCGGGACAGGGGGCCTACGGCTACACCTTC	CASSQVGAGQGAYGYTF
TRBV5-8	TRBJ1-2	.	TRBD1	TGTGCCAGCAGCTTGGACAGGGGGTTCTATGGCTACACCTTC	CASSLDRGFYGYTF
TRBV7-9	TRBJ1-5	.	TRBD1	TGTGCCAGCAGCTCGACACAGGGGGGCAATCAGCCCCAGCATTTT	CASSSTQGGNQPQHF
TRBV10-2	TRBJ2-7	.	.	TGCGCCAGCATGGGGGCGGATACCTACGAGCAGTACTTC	CASMGADTYEQYF
TRBV7-9	TRBJ1-1	.	.	TGTGCCAGCAGCGGAGAGGTGAACACTGAAGCTTTCTTT	CASSGEVNTEAFF
TRBV2	TRBJ1-3	.	TRBD1	TGTGCCAGCAGTGATCAGGGGGCGAGAAACACCATATATTTT	CASSDQGARNTIYF
TRBV27	TRBJ2-1	.	TRBD2	TGTGCCAGCAGCCAGACTAGCGGGGGGGCGGGAGAGCAGTTCTTC	CASSQTSGGAGEQFF
TRBV6-6	TRBJ2-7	.	.	TGTGCCAGCAGTTACGACATGGCCATTTACTTC	CASSYDMAIYF
TRBV5-1	TRBJ1-5	few	.	TGCGCCAGCAGCTTGGCCGGGGATGGTCAGCCCCAGCATTTT	CASSLAGDGQPQHF
TRBV5-1	TRBJ2-1	.	.	TGCGCCAGCACCTCAGTGTACAATGAGCAGTTCTTC	CASTSVYNEQFF
TRBV4-1	TRBJ2-3	once	.	TGCGCCAGCAGCCAAGAGGGGCGGAGGGGGCGATCAGATACGCAGTATTTT	CASSQEGRRGRSDTQYF
TRBV5-4	TRBJ1-2	.	.	TGTGCCAGCAGCGCCCGAACAGGGTTAGGGTATGGCTACACCTTC	CASSARTGLGYGYTF
TRBV7-9	TRBJ1-4	.	.	TGTGCCAGCAGCCTACAGGGTCTTCGGGAAAAACTGTTTTTT	CASSLQGLREKLFF
TRBV5-4	TRBJ1-2	.	TRBD1	TGTGCCAGCAGCTTGGCCGGGACAGGGGGCCCGGCAGGGTATGGCTACACCTTC	CASSLAGTGGPAGYGYTF
TRBV18	TRBJ1-5	.	TRBD1	TGTGCCAGCTCACCTGGGACAGGGGGCAATCAGCCCCAGCATTTT	CASSPGTGGNQPQHF
TRBV7-9	TRBJ1-1	.	TRBD1	TGTGCCGGACACCCGACAGGGGGGCCTGAAGCTTTCTTT	CAGHPTGGPEAFF
TRBV27	TRBJ1-2	few	TRBD1	TGTGCCAGCAGCCGGGACAGGGAGTTCGGCTACACCTTC	CASSRDREFGYTF
TRBV5-1	TRBJ1-1	.	.	TGCGCCAGCAGCTTGAGGACGGGGATGAACACTGAAGCTTTCTTT	CASSLRTGMNTEAFF
TRBV5-1	TRBJ2-5	.	.	TGCGCCAGCAGCTTGGCCGAGGGTCCGGGGCAAGAGACCCAGTACTTC	CASSLAEGPGQETQYF
TRBV5-1	TRBJ1-4	.	.	TGCGCCAGCAGCTTGTTCTCCCCAAGAGGAAAACTGTTTTTT	CASSLFSPRGKLFF
TRBV7-9	TRBJ2-3	few	.	TGTGCCAGCAGCTTCGTAGCGTCCGCAGATACGCAGTATTTT	CASSFVASADTQYF
TRBV5-1	TRBJ1-4	.	.	TGCGCCAGCAGCTTGGGACAGGAAAATGAAAAACTGTTTTTT	CASSLGQENEKLFF
TRBV2	TRBJ2-3	.	TRBD2	TGTGCCAGCAGGGTGGGACTAGCAGTAGATACGCAGTATTTT	CASRVGLAVDTQYF
TRBV14	TRBJ2-7	.	TRBD1	TGTGCCAGCAGCCTTCGGGACAGAGGGAACTACGAGCAGTACTTC	CASSLRDRGNYEQYF
TRBV18	TRBJ1-2	.	.	TGTGCCAGCTCACCCTGGACGGGAGCTAACTATGGCTACACCTTC	CASSPWTGANYGYTF
TRBV7-2	TRBJ1-2	.	TRBD1	TGTGCCAGCAGCTTAGTATCCAGGGGGCGGTATGGCTACACCTTC	CASSLVSRGRYGYTF
TRBV19	TRBJ2-7	once	.	TGTGCCAGTAGTAACAGCTTGGAGCAGTACTTC	CASSNSLEQYF
TRBV4-3	TRBJ2-3	.	.	TGCGCCAGCAGCCAAGTAGTAGATATATCTACTAGCACAGATACGCAGTATTTT	CASSQVVDISTSTDTQYF
TRBV5-1	TRBJ1-1	.	.	TGCGCCAGCAGCTTGGAGAGGGAAGGTTCCAAAGCTTTCTTT	CASSLEREGSKAFF
TRBV11-2	TRBJ1-2	.	.	TGTGCCAGCAGCTCCCTAAAAGGGGGGGTCTTTGGCTACACCTTC	CASSSLKGGVFGYTF
TRBV7-2	TRBJ1-2	.	.	TGTGCCAGCAGCTTAAATCTCGCGGGGGCTAACTATGGCTACACCTTC	CASSLNLAGANYGYTF
TRBV5-1	TRBJ2-1	.	TRBD2	TGCGCCAGCAGCAGAGAAGCGGGGGTGGATTACAATGAGCAGTTCTTC	CASSREAGVDYNEQFF
TRBV6-6	TRBJ2-7	.	.	TGTGCCAGCAGGCGCAACGACGAGCAGTACTTC	CASRRNDEQYF
TRBV4-1	TRBJ2-3	.	TRBD2	TGCGCCAGCAGTCAGACTAGCGGGGGGAGCACAGATACGCAGTATTTT	CASSQTSGGSTDTQYF